The next 28 T cell receptor beta chains were all read from a single sample in a study of blood T cell repertoires in COVID-19. Clones were read by immunoSEQ multiplex PCR, and TCRdb kept only the in-frame ones, dropping some. The sample includes around 93,000 clones, 82% of them seen just once. Sequenced: peripheral blood. These receptors originate from a man older than 75 with acute or convalescent COVID-19.

V usage is TRBV5-4 and J usage is TRBJ2-7; D is possibly TRBD1 (6 bases). The CDR3 contains 13 residues. CDR1 and CDR2 from the germline V gene are SGHNT and YYREEE (reference sequence). The V and J ends lost 3 bases and 5 bases respectively, with 12 bases between them. The CDR3 reads CASSSQGFNEQYF. The CDR3 region has the DNA TGTGCCAGCAGCTCCCAGGGGTTCAACGAGCAGTACTTC.

The chain uses TRBV25-1 and TRBJ1-5; tentative D call: TRBD1 (6 bases). This CDR3 region has 13 residues. V lost 6 bases and J 2 bases, leaving 8 bases between the germline ends. Per germline, CDR1 MGHDK and CDR2 SYGVNS. The CDR3 nucleotides are TGTGCCAGCAGGCCAGGGGGCAATCAGCCCCAGCATTTT. Protein sequence: CASRPGGNQPQHF.

The CDR3 here is CASSLSSGGQDTQYF. CDR3 sequence (DNA): TGTGCCAGCAGTTTAAGTTCAGGGGGGCAAGATACGCAGTATTTT. The rearrangement links TRBV28 to TRBJ2-3, with D possibly TRBD1 on 7 matching bases. The CDR3 is 15 residues long. Trimming cost V 2 bases and J 5 bases, with 14 bases left between them. CDR1 MDHEN and CDR2 SYDVKM come from the germline V gene.

This clone is a singleton in its sample. The chain is built from TRBV4-3 and TRBJ1-1; D perhaps matches TRBD1 (6 bases). Germline V gives CDR1 LGHNA, CDR2 YSLEER. There are 15 residues in the CDR3. Trimming shortened V by 3 bases and J by 3 bases, and 14 bases separated the two germline ends. The DNA of the CDR3 is TGCGCCAGCAGCCATACACAGGGAGCCGACACTGAAGCTTTCTTT. Amino acids: CASSHTQGADTEAFF.

The genes are TRBV18 and TRBJ2-7, with TRBD1 as a possible D gene (6 bases). In germline, CDR1 is KGHSH, CDR2 LQKENI. V lost 0 bases and J lost 2, with 8 bases in between. The length of the CDR3 is 14 residues. The CDR3 region is CASSPPGQPYEQYF. The CDR3 coding sequence is TGTGCCAGCTCACCACCCGGACAGCCCTACGAGCAGTACTTC.

J is TRBJ2-1 and V is TRBV7-2, with 9 bases identical to TRBD2. Germline assignment: CDR1 SGHTA and CDR2 FQGNSA. The CDR3 has 17 amino acids. Trimming removed 1 base from V and 4 bases from J; junction bases left unmatched: 8. In DNA, the CDR3 is TGTGCCAGCAGCTTAGGGCCACTAGCGGGTTTTTACAATGAGCAGTTCTTC. Translating it yields CASSLGPLAGFYNEQFF.

The rearrangement joins TRBV6-5 to TRBJ1-1; a possible D gene is TRBD1 (5 bases). The CDR3 contains 14 residues. Germline CDR1 and CDR2: MNHEY and SVGAGI. Trimming pared 2 bases from V and 1 base from J, leaving 8 bases between. The DNA of the CDR3 is TGTGCCAGCAGTTACCAGGGAGGGAACACTGAAGCTTTCTTT. Translated, it gives CASSYQGGNTEAFF.

The genes are TRBV19 and TRBJ2-5; D may be TRBD2 (6 bases). From germline, CDR1 is LNHDA and CDR2 SQIVND (reference sequence). Trimming took off 3 bases at V and 5 bases at J, with 10 bases between the two ends. This CDR3 is 13 amino acids long. In nucleotides, the CDR3 is TGTGCCAGTAGTATCGGGAGTTGGGAGACCCAGTACTTC. This translates into CASSIGSWETQYF.

The chain is built from TRBV10-3 and TRBJ2-7, with 10 bases fitting TRBD1. Germline loops: CDR1 ENHRY, CDR2 SYGVKD. The CDR3 runs to 14 residues. After removal of 6 bases from V and 2 bases from J, the junction contained 4 bases not matched to a gene. CDR3 in DNA: TGTGCCATCAGACCGGGACAGGGGACCTACGAGCAGTACTTC. It translates to CAIRPGQGTYEQYF.

The V and J genes are TRBV6-2 or TRBV6-3 and TRBJ2-5, with D perhaps TRBD1 (6 bases). The CDR3 has 14 residues. V was shortened by 6 bases and J by 2 bases, with 13 bases between the two germline ends. CDR1 is MNHEY and CDR2 is SVGEGT in the germline V gene. CDR3 DNA: TGTGCCAGCAGCACCGGGACACTACAAGAGACCCAGTACTTC. Residues: CASSTGTLQETQYF.

This clone showed up just once. This chain uses TRBV6-5 with TRBJ1-1; D is ambiguous. Germline loops: CDR1 MNHEY, CDR2 SVGAGI. The ends were cut back, 5 bases at V and 5 bases at J, with 12 bases in the middle. The CDR3 covers 13 residues. The CDR3 nucleotides read TGTGCCAGCAGTCCTCGAGGGAGGACTGAAGCTTTCTTT. Its translation: CASSPRGRTEAFF.

The chain is built from TRBV19 and TRBJ1-1; no reliable D call. The CDR3 is made up of 13 amino acids. CDR1 is LNHDA and CDR2 is SQIVND in the germline V gene (reference sequence). V lost 7 bases to trimming and J lost 2 bases, with 11 bases between them. CDR3 nucleotide sequence: TGTGCCAGTAAACAGCCAATTAACACTGAAGCTTTCTTT. It codes for CASKQPINTEAFF.

This chain links TRBV30 with TRBJ1-1; D unclear. This CDR3 contains 11 residues. Deletions cut 5 bases from V and 3 bases from J, with 7 bases between. In germline, CDR1 is GTSNPN, CDR2 SVGIG (reference sequence). This CDR3 is CAWYRHTEAFF. The DNA for the CDR3 is TGTGCCTGGTACAGACACACTGAAGCTTTCTTT.

The chain recombines TRBV10-1 with TRBJ2-3; a weak D match, TRBD2 (6 bases). The germline V gene encodes CDR1 WNHNN and CDR2 SYGVQD (reference sequence). The CDR3 has 15 amino acids. V lost 5 bases to trimming and J lost 3 bases, with 15 bases between them. CDR3 sequence: CASSRWRGVTDTQYF. Here the CDR3 DNA reads TGCGCCAGCAGTCGGTGGCGGGGAGTGACAGATACGCAGTATTTT.

The gene calls are TRBV6-5 and TRBJ2-2, with D perhaps matching TRBD2 (5 bases). The germline V and J ends were trimmed by 9 bases and 1 base, with 15 bases remaining between them. The CDR3 sequence is 15 residues long. Germline values: CDR1 MNHEY, CDR2 SVGAGI. CDR3 amino acids: CASPRTGENTGELFF. In nucleotides, the CDR3 is TGTGCCAGTCCGAGAACCGGGGAGAACACCGGGGAGCTGTTTTTT.

The rearrangement uses TRBV9 and TRBJ2-7; TRBD1 matches 11 bases. Germline loops: CDR1 SGDLS, CDR2 YYNGEE. This CDR3 is 14 amino acids long. The ends lost 3 bases at V and 5 bases at J; junction bases unmatched: 4. CDR3 DNA: TGTGCCAGCAGCGGTCCGGGACAGGGGGACGAGCAGTACTTC. This codes for CASSGPGQGDEQYF.

This rearrangement joins TRBV6-2 or TRBV6-3 to TRBJ2-1, with 10 bases identical to TRBD2. CDR3 size: 16 residues. Per germline, CDR1 MNHEY and CDR2 SVGEGT. Trimming cost V 0 bases and J 6 bases; bases outside gene matches: 5. CDR3 DNA sequence: TGTGCCAGCAGTTACTCTCCCAGCGGGGGGGCCAATGAGCAGTTCTTC. Translated: CASSYSPSGGANEQFF.

This clone turned up a few times. This sequence joins TRBV5-1 and TRBJ2-2, with 7 bases fitting TRBD1. Trimming removed 1 base from V and 3 bases from J; junction bases left unmatched: 6. The CDR3 consists of 16 residues. The germline V gene has CDR1 SGHRS and CDR2 YFSETQ. The CDR3 region has the DNA TGCGCCAGCAGCTTGACAGGGGAAGAATACACCGGGGAGCTGTTTTTT. It specifies CASSLTGEEYTGELFF.

The chain combines TRBV28 with TRBJ2-2, with no clear D. V lost 8 bases to trimming and J lost 5 bases, with 18 bases between them. Germline values: CDR1 MDHEN, CDR2 SYDVKM. The CDR3 extends over 15 amino acids. CDR3 DNA: TGTGCCAGCCTTCCCCGAGGCCGGAGAACCGGGGAGCTGTTTTTT. This sequence encodes CASLPRGRRTGELFF. Full variable domain (outside the CDR3, taken from reference TRBV28 and TRBJ2-2): DVKVTQSSRYLVKRTGEKVFLECVQDMDHENMFWYRQDPGLGLRLIYFSYDVKMKEKGDIPEGYSVSREKKERFSLILESASTNQTSMYLCASLPRGRRTGELFFGEGSRLTVL.

J is TRBJ2-3 and V is TRBV28; 10 bases agree with TRBD2. Germline values: CDR1 MDHEN, CDR2 SYDVKM. Germline trimming cut 7 bases from V and 2 bases from J; bases unmatched to any gene: 15. The CDR3 runs 18 residues. The CDR3 DNA reads as TGTGCCAGCAACCTAGCGGGGGCCTCGAATTTCAACACAGATACGCAGTATTTT. It yields the protein CASNLAGASNFNTDTQYF.

The chain recombines TRBV7-8 with TRBJ2-5; 12 nucleotides align to TRBD2. The CDR3 runs 15 residues. Germline V lookup: CDR1 SGHVS, CDR2 FQNEAQ. V gave up 4 bases and J gave up 5 bases; unmatched junction bases: 5. The CDR3 reads CASSSRLAGAETQYF. The CDR3 DNA reads as TGTGCCAGCAGCTCCAGACTAGCGGGGGCTGAGACCCAGTACTTC.

This clone appeared once. The chain uses TRBV7-9 and TRBJ1-2; maybe TRBD1 (6 bases). V lost 4 bases and J 2 bases, leaving 14 bases between the germline ends. This CDR3 has 15 amino acids. The germline V gene has CDR1 SEHNR and CDR2 FQNEAQ (reference sequence). CDR3 in DNA: TGTGCCAGCAGCTCCCCCACCACAGGGAACTATGGCTACACCTTC. Its translation: CASSSPTTGNYGYTF. Looking up the rest from reference TRBV7-9 and TRBJ1-2 gives the full variable domain: DTGVSQNPRHKITKRGQNVTFRCDPISEHNRLYWYRQTLGQGPEFLTYFQNEAQLEKSRLLSDRFSAERPKGSFSTLEIQRTEQGDSAMYLCASSSPTTGNYGYTFGSGTRLTVV.

CDR3 in amino acids: CASSLGQRANQPQHF. The CDR3 DNA is TGTGCCAGCAGCTTAGGCCAGCGGGCCAATCAGCCCCAGCATTTT. This chain connects TRBV7-2 to TRBJ1-5, with no clear D. The V and J ends lost 1 base and 3 bases respectively, with 10 bases between them. Germline CDR1 reads SGHTA; CDR2 reads FQGNSA. The CDR3 extends over 15 amino acids.

The V gene is TRBV5-1, the J gene TRBJ1-6; 10 positions agree with TRBD1. Germline trimming cut 3 bases from V and 9 bases from J; bases unmatched to any gene: 15. The CDR3 spans 18 residues. CDR1 is SGHRS and CDR2 is YFSETQ in the germline V gene. The CDR3 DNA reads as TGCGCCAGCAGCTGGGCCCGTTCAGGACAGGGGGAAAGTTCACCCCTCCACTTT. Encoded protein: CASSWARSGQGESSPLHF.

V gene TRBV6-1 combines with J gene TRBJ1-2, with 7 nucleotides matching TRBD1. V lost 1 base to trimming and J lost 4 bases; unmatched junction nucleotides: 3. This CDR3 has 14 amino acids. The germline V gene has CDR1 MNHNS and CDR2 SASEGT. The DNA of the CDR3 is TGTGCCAGCAGTGAAGTGACAGGGAGCTATGGCTACACCTTC. It specifies CASSEVTGSYGYTF.

The chain links TRBV24-1 to TRBJ2-2; the D gene is possibly TRBD2 (5 bases). Germline V gene lookup returns CDR1 KGHDR and CDR2 SFDVKD. With 4 bases removed from V and 3 bases from J, the gap between germline ends came to 11 bases. The CDR3 runs 15 residues. The CDR3 DNA reads as TGTGCCACCAGTGACCCCCGGGGTCACACCGGGGAGCTGTTTTTT. Translating it yields CATSDPRGHTGELFF.

This clone was found a few times. The V and J genes are TRBV19 and TRBJ1-5; 8 bases align to TRBD1. Germline trimming cut 5 bases from V and 4 bases from J; bases unmatched to any gene: 4. This CDR3 contains 14 residues. The germline V gene has CDR1 LNHDA and CDR2 SQIVND (reference sequence). In DNA, the CDR3 is TGTGCCAGTAGTCCGGACAGGGTTAATCAGCCCCAGCATTTT. This translates into CASSPDRVNQPQHF.

V and J are TRBV5-6 and TRBJ1-2; TRBD1 agrees at 9 bases. Germline assignment: CDR1 SGHDT and CDR2 YYEEEE. V was pared by 6 bases and J by 4 bases, with 7 bases of the junction left unmatched. This CDR3 has 14 amino acids. This chain's CDR3 is CASTWTGEVYGYTF. CDR3 bases: TGTGCCAGCACCTGGACAGGGGAGGTCTATGGCTACACCTTC.